The table lists the clone carrying this TCR beta chain with many counts. Its antigen remains unknown. The germline CDR1 and CDR2 sequences are SGHTA and FQGNSA. Trimming removed 4 bases from V and 6 bases from J; junction bases left unmatched: 9. The CDR3 loop spans 15 amino acids. This record comes from a study of T cells in Graves' hyperthyroidism and ophthalmopathy. Study results and caveats: Ophthalmopathy was model-predicted a median around 6.1 months pre-onset.

RNA transcripts served as the template for amplifying TCR beta CDR3 regions. HTBI primers drove first-round RT-PCR of the TCR CDR3. TCRdb re-derived calls from the multiplex PCR reads in MiXCR, one entry per CDR3 protein. The sample shows fewer than 650,000 distinct CDR3 sequences, 46% of them seen only once. It was uncontrolled infection, other autoimmune disease, pregnancy or lactation that excluded patients. The origin of this receptor is an adult woman with Graves' disease, either hyperthyroidism or ophthalmopathy (not recorded which). The sequenced sample consisted of peripheral blood or thyroid tissue (not recorded which). The rearrangement links TRBV7-2 to TRBJ1-5, with TRBD1 identical over 7 bases. The CDR3 DNA follows: TGTGCCAGCAGCTCAAACAGGGGTGCGGGTCAGCCCCAGCATTTT. As protein: CASSSNRGAGQPQHF.